The count of the clone carrying this T cell receptor beta chain is one. This record comes from a study of blood T cell repertoires in COVID-19. At the level of the study: The analysed material was cDNA or gDNA that came from T cells, B-cell-depleted T cells, or PBMCs.

This CDR3 is 14 amino acids long. Trimming took 5 bases from V and 10 from J; bases not matched to a gene: 13. CDR1 and CDR2 from the germline V gene are LNHDA and SQIVND (reference sequence). Some clones are missing from TCRdb's copy, which holds only in-frame ones; the method was immunoSEQ multiplex PCR. Of more than 100,000 clones detected, about 86% appear once; the ten largest clones hold roughly 17%. The V gene is TRBV19, the J gene TRBJ1-1; 7 bases agree with TRBD1. The clonotype comes from a woman in her 50s with acute or convalescent COVID-19. The sequenced sample was peripheral blood. In nucleotides, the CDR3 is TGTGCCAGTAGTGAATGGGACAGACCCCGCGGAGCTTTCTTT. It specifies CASSEWDRPRGAFF.